These 23 T cell receptor beta chains share one sample of origin, sequenced in a study of blood T cell repertoires in COVID-19. TCRdb's table, derived via immunoSEQ multiplex PCR, lists solely in-frame clones and lacks some. The sample shows roughly 440,000 clones, roughly 88% of them seen only once. The sample comprised peripheral blood. These receptor sequences come from a woman aged 45-65 years with COVID-19, enrolled during active disease.

The rearrangement uses TRBV20-1 and TRBJ2-3, with TRBD2 matching over 8 bases. The CDR3 has 15 residues. With V trimmed by 3 bases and J by 2 bases, 7 bases remained unmatched. The germline V gene has CDR1 DFQATT and CDR2 SNEGSKA (reference sequence). Here the CDR3 DNA reads TGCAGTGCTAGTGGCGCGGGGGGCCACACAGATACGCAGTATTTT. Amino acid sequence: CSASGAGGHTDTQYF.

The rearrangement joins TRBV28 to TRBJ1-1, with D perhaps TRBD1 (6 bases). The CDR3 runs 12 residues. V was trimmed by 10 bases and J by 11 bases, leaving 20 bases between them. Germline-derived CDR1 and CDR2 are MDHEN and SYDVKM. The CDR3: CATLEQGLGAFF. For the CDR3, the DNA is TGTGCCACCCTTGAACAGGGCCTTGGGGCTTTCTTT. Combining the CDR3 with reference TRBV28 and TRBJ1-1 gives the whole variable domain DVKVTQSSRYLVKRTGEKVFLECVQDMDHENMFWYRQDPGLGLRLIYFSYDVKMKEKGDIPEGYSVSREKKERFSLILESASTNQTSMYLCATLEQGLGAFFGQGTRLTVV.

The chain combines TRBV19 with TRBJ2-7, with D possibly matching TRBD1 (6 bases). The CDR3 totals 14 residues. CDR1 and CDR2 (germline): LNHDA, SQIVND (reference sequence). Trimming took off 6 bases at V and 2 bases at J, with 14 bases between the two ends. The CDR3 coding sequence is TGTGCCAGTAGCCAAGACAGGCTTACCTACGAGCAGTACTTC. This translates into CASSQDRLTYEQYF.

The V gene is TRBV9, the J gene TRBJ2-2; the match to TRBD2 covers 14 bases. Germline CDR1 SGDLS, CDR2 YYNGEE. J gave up 1 base and V 3 bases, and 2 bases lay outside the gene matches. The CDR3 contains 17 residues. CDR3 residues: CASSGTSGGLNTGELFF. CDR3 DNA sequence: TGTGCCAGCAGCGGGACTAGCGGGGGGTTGAACACCGGGGAGCTGTTTTTT.

The chain couples TRBV19 to TRBJ1-6; a weak D match, TRBD1 (5 bases). Per germline, CDR1 LNHDA and CDR2 SQIVND (reference sequence). The CDR3 has 16 residues. V dropped 7 bases and J dropped 2 bases, with 15 bases sitting between them. CDR3 residues: CASTLRGDPYNSPLHF. The CDR3 DNA is TGTGCCAGTACCTTACGGGGGGACCCCTATAATTCACCCCTCCACTTT.

The V call is TRBV29-1, the J call TRBJ1-6; tentatively, D is TRBD1 (6 bases). Trimming pared 4 bases from V and 9 bases from J, leaving 13 bases between. This CDR3 is built from 13 residues. CDR1 is SQVTM, CDR2 ANQGSEA, per germline. CDR3 DNA: TGCAGCGTTGGAACAGGGAGGGGTTCACCCCTCCACTTT. Its translation is CSVGTGRGSPLHF.

The chain joins TRBV27 to TRBJ2-1, with TRBD2 matching 7 bases. The length of the CDR3 is 15 residues. Germline V lookup: CDR1 MNHEY, CDR2 SMNVEV (reference sequence). V was pared by 7 bases and J by 4 bases, with 10 bases of the junction left unmatched. The CDR3 DNA reads as TGTGCCAGCACCGCTGCCCCGGGACTATACAATGAGCAGTTCTTC. Protein sequence: CASTAAPGLYNEQFF.

The chain recombines TRBV13 with TRBJ1-2; 9 nucleotides line up with TRBD1. Trimming removed 5 bases from V and 3 bases from J; junction bases left unmatched: 7. Germline loops: CDR1 PRHDT, CDR2 FYEKMQ (reference sequence). There are 15 residues in the CDR3. This chain's CDR3 is CASSRDRAPYYGYTF. DNA for the CDR3: TGTGCCAGCAGCAGGGACAGGGCCCCGTACTATGGCTACACCTTC.

The chain recombines TRBV6-5 with TRBJ2-7; D is perhaps TRBD2 (5 bases). CDR1 and CDR2 from the germline V gene are MNHEY and SVGAGI. This CDR3 has 14 amino acids. V lost 7 bases and J lost 4, with 17 bases in between. The chain's CDR3 is CASMASWVGYEQYF. In DNA, the CDR3 is TGTGCCAGCATGGCTAGCTGGGTAGGGTACGAGCAGTACTTC.

The chain employs TRBV28 and TRBJ1-5; 7 bases are shared with TRBD1. This CDR3 has 14 amino acids. J was trimmed by 7 bases and V by 6 bases; bases with no gene match: 9. Germline loops: CDR1 MDHEN, CDR2 SYDVKM. For the CDR3, the DNA is TGTGCCAGCAGCCTAGGACAGGCACGGCAGCCCCAGCATTTT. Protein product: CASSLGQARQPQHF.

The CDR3 DNA follows: TGTGCCAGCAGTCGTGACAGGAGTAACACTGAAGCTTTCTTT. This codes for CASSRDRSNTEAFF. This chain links TRBV6-5 with TRBJ1-1, with D maybe TRBD1 (6 bases). CDR1 and CDR2 from the germline V gene are MNHEY and SVGAGI. The CDR3 spans 14 residues. Trimming shortened V by 5 bases and J by 2 bases, and 12 bases separated the two germline ends.

The gene calls are TRBV19 and TRBJ2-6; D ambiguous. Germline lookup yields CDR1 LNHDA and CDR2 SQIVND (reference sequence). Trimming took off 5 bases at V and 1 base at J, with 3 bases between the two ends. There are 13 residues in the CDR3. CDR3 region: CASSPSGANVLTF. CDR3 coding DNA: TGTGCCAGTAGTCCGTCTGGGGCCAACGTCCTGACTTTC.

This clone came up once. The CDR3 region is CASSGAGGRETQYF. The CDR3 bases are TGTGCCAGCAGTGGAGCAGGGGGCAGGGAGACCCAGTACTTC. The chain recombines TRBV6-1 with TRBJ2-5; TRBD1 matches at 8 bases. J gave up 5 bases and V 4 bases, and 6 bases lay outside the gene matches. Looked up from germline, CDR1 is MNHNS and CDR2 is SASEGT. The CDR3 length is 14 residues.

The rearrangement joins TRBV3-1 (or the pseudogene TRBV3-2) to TRBJ1-1; TRBD1 matches at 7 bases. CDR3 length: 12 amino acids. Germline lookup yields CDR1 LGHDT and CDR2 YNNKEL (reference sequence). The V and J ends lost 4 bases and 11 bases, in that order; junction bases with no gene match: 7. In nucleotides, the CDR3 is TGTGCCAGCAGCCCCAGACAGGGCGGCGCTTTCTTT. Its protein product is CASSPRQGGAFF.

This chain links TRBV4-2 with TRBJ1-3, with TRBD1 as a possible D gene (5 bases). The germline gives CDR1 LGHNA, CDR2 YNFKEQ. Trimming shortened V by 4 bases and J by 0 bases, and 10 bases separated the two germline ends. CDR3 length: 15 residues. CDR3 coding DNA: TGTGCCAGCAGCCCGAGCGGGGGCTCTGGAAACACCATATATTTT. This sequence encodes CASSPSGGSGNTIYF.

The gene calls are TRBV11-2 and TRBJ1-3; a weak D match, TRBD1 (6 bases). The V and J ends lost 1 base and 1 base respectively, with 11 bases between them. The CDR3 has 16 amino acids. Germline V CDR1 and CDR2: SGHAT, FQNNGV. DNA of the CDR3: TGTGCCAGCAGCTTAGCTTCCGGACAGTCTGGAAACACCATATATTTT. Translating it yields CASSLASGQSGNTIYF.

The chain joins TRBV18 to TRBJ2-1; D might be TRBD2 (5 bases). The germline V gene encodes CDR1 KGHSH and CDR2 LQKENI. The CDR3 length is 16 residues. Trimming left V 6 bases short and J 0 bases short, with 15 bases between. In DNA, the CDR3 is TGTGCCAGCTCCACCAAAAGGAGGAGCTCCTACAATGAGCAGTTCTTC. This sequence encodes CASSTKRRSSYNEQFF.

The V and J genes are TRBV7-2 and TRBJ1-6; a possible D gene is TRBD1 (5 bases). The CDR3 spans 19 residues. V lost 4 bases and J 2 bases, leaving 21 bases between the germline ends. Germline V lookup: CDR1 SGHTA, CDR2 FQGNSA. Here the CDR3 reads CASSYRQKYSATYNSPLHF. The CDR3 nucleotides read TGTGCCAGCAGCTATCGACAGAAATATTCAGCTACCTATAATTCACCCCTCCACTTT.

The CDR3 nucleotides read TGTGCCAGCAGCGCGACAGGGGGCGGCTACGAGCAGTACTTC. Amino acids: CASSATGGGYEQYF. The chain couples TRBV14 to TRBJ2-7; 10 nucleotides line up with TRBD1. Germline CDR1 SGHDN, CDR2 FVKESK. Trimming removed 5 bases from V and 3 bases from J; junction bases left unmatched: 4. The CDR3 contains 14 residues.

V gene TRBV4-2 combines with J gene TRBJ2-7; D perhaps matches TRBD2 (6 bases). Trimming cost V 3 bases and J 1 base, with 16 bases left between them. There are 16 residues in the CDR3. Germline CDR1 and CDR2: LGHNA and YNFKEQ. For the CDR3, the DNA is TGTGCCAGCAGCCAGGGCCTCGGGGCGGGATCCTACGAGCAGTACTTC. Its translation is CASSQGLGAGSYEQYF.

This chain uses TRBV2 with TRBJ2-1; 9 bases match TRBD1. Germline CDR1 and CDR2: SNHLY and FYNNEI. There are 15 residues in the CDR3. J gave up 7 bases and V 7 bases, and 11 bases lay outside the gene matches. The CDR3 DNA follows: TGTGCCAGCAAAGCCGGGACAGGGAAAATTAATGAGCAGTTCTTC. Translated: CASKAGTGKINEQFF.

V is TRBV5-4 and J is TRBJ2-1, with 7 bases matching TRBD1. V lost 0 bases to trimming and J lost 7 bases; unmatched junction nucleotides: 10. This CDR3 contains 16 residues. CDR1 is SGHNT and CDR2 is YYREEE in the germline V gene (reference sequence). CDR3 amino acids: CASSLALGTARNEQFF. The CDR3 DNA follows: TGTGCCAGCAGCTTGGCCTTGGGGACAGCGAGGAATGAGCAGTTCTTC.

V is TRBV29-1 and J is TRBJ1-2; D perhaps matches TRBD1 (5 bases). V shed 2 bases and J shed 7 bases, with 14 bases lying between them. The CDR3 covers 13 residues. Germline CDR1 reads SQVTM; CDR2 reads ANQGSEA. The CDR3 coding sequence is TGCAGCGTTGAATACAGGTCATTGGGTGGCTACACCTTC. It yields the protein CSVEYRSLGGYTF.